This T cell receptor beta chain comes out of a study of vaccination and CD4 T cells after COVID-19. Study at large: Diagnosis preceded the drawing of post-COVID samples by a median around 95 days (range 35 to 161).

V shed 5 bases, J shed 0 bases, and the junction held 4 bases outside the gene matches. Germline V gene lookup returns CDR1 DFQATT and CDR2 SNEGSKA (reference sequence). There are 14 residues in the CDR3. Sequence data for DNA of cultured CD4+ T cells were generated by the Oncomine TCR Beta short-read assay. TCRdb independently ran MiXCR on the PCR reads; one entry per CDR3 protein. The sample yields more than 4,500 distinct CDR3 sequences, about 42% seen once. In its sample, this clonotype ranks as large. Its antigen is still unknown. Treatment: roughly 10-day PBMC culture with coronavirus spike peptide pools or control peptides (ViraFEST assay).

Sequencing used CD4+ T cells from blood, cultured in vitro. This clonotype originated in a human donor who had recovered from COVID-19. V is TRBV20-1 and J is TRBJ1-5, with 7 bases that match TRBD1. The chain's CDR3 is CSASTGYSNQPQHF. In nucleotides, the CDR3 is TGCAGTGCTTCGACAGGGTATAGCAATCAGCCCCAGCATTTT.